These 14 T cell receptor beta chains came from one sample sequenced in a study of T cell responses to AZD1222 COVID-19 vaccine. Repertoires were generated with immunoSEQ multiplex PCR, while TCRdb's copy carries only in-frame clones and drops some. The table records more than 85,000 clones, 70% to 90% of them present only once. The specimen comprised peripheral blood, sampled on day 0 of AZD1222 vaccination. Receptor source: an adult in good health.

This clone showed up just once. The chain couples TRBV5-1 to TRBJ2-7; a weak D match, TRBD2 (7 bases). V was shortened by 4 bases and J by 3 bases, with 17 bases between the two germline ends. CDR1 and CDR2 (germline): SGHRS, YFSETQ. CDR3 length equals 15 residues. CDR3 in amino acids: CASSPGGGADYEQYF. For the CDR3, the DNA is TGCGCCAGCAGCCCCGGAGGGGGGGCTGACTACGAGCAGTACTTC.

The chain employs TRBV9 and TRBJ1-5; no clear D. This CDR3 comprises 14 residues. Germline V gene sequence: CDR1 SGDLS, CDR2 YYNGEE. Deletions cut 0 bases from V and 3 bases from J, with 7 bases between. DNA for the CDR3: TGTGCCAGCAGCGTAGGGCCCACCAATCAGCCCCAGCATTTT. This gives the protein CASSVGPTNQPQHF.

This clone has a handful of counts. The chain carries TRBV28 and TRBJ2-2, with D unclear. V dropped 3 bases and J dropped 5 bases, with 13 bases sitting between them. The CDR3 runs to 15 residues. Germline V gene lookup returns CDR1 MDHEN and CDR2 SYDVKM. CDR3 in amino acids: CASSLYGLGTGELFF. The CDR3 DNA reads TGTGCCAGCAGTTTGTACGGGCTTGGGACCGGGGAGCTGTTTTTT.

The chain employs TRBV7-2 and TRBJ2-3; TRBD2 matches at 12 bases. Trimming removed 5 bases from V and 3 bases from J; junction bases left unmatched: 6. Germline loops: CDR1 SGHTA, CDR2 FQGNSA. The CDR3 loop spans 16 amino acids. For the CDR3, the DNA is TGTGCCAGCAGCCGCCTAGCGGGAGGGCGGACAGATACGCAGTATTTT. This codes for CASSRLAGGRTDTQYF.

This chain joins TRBV5-1 and TRBJ1-1; D is unresolved. Deletions cut 4 bases from V and 0 bases from J, with 13 bases between. The CDR3 loop spans 15 amino acids. From germline, CDR1 is SGHRS and CDR2 YFSETQ. The CDR3 region is CASSITGSMNTEAFF. DNA for the CDR3: TGCGCCAGCAGCATTACGGGGTCCATGAACACTGAAGCTTTCTTT.

This sequence joins TRBV6-5 and TRBJ1-1, with D perhaps matching TRBD1 (5 bases). The V gene lost 4 bases and the J gene lost 1 base, with 13 bases spanning the gap. Per germline, CDR1 MNHEY and CDR2 SVGAGI. The CDR3 is made up of 15 amino acids. The CDR3 sequence is CASSFNTGQNTEAFF. The CDR3 region has the DNA TGTGCCAGCAGTTTCAATACCGGACAGAACACTGAAGCTTTCTTT.

This chain links TRBV10-2 with TRBJ2-1, with 11 nucleotides matching TRBD2. CDR3 length equals 16 residues. V shed 4 bases and J 5 bases; nucleotides not matched to a gene: 7. The germline V gene has CDR1 WSHSY and CDR2 SAAADI. The CDR3 spells CASSVGLAGGDNEQFF. DNA of the CDR3: TGCGCCAGCAGTGTGGGGCTAGCGGGAGGTGACAATGAGCAGTTCTTC.

This clone was seen only a few times. The genes are TRBV30 and TRBJ2-1, with TRBD2 matching 10 bases. V gave up 5 bases and J gave up 8 bases; unmatched junction bases: 3. Germline assignment: CDR1 GTSNPN and CDR2 SVGIG (reference sequence). There are 12 residues in the CDR3. The DNA of the CDR3 is TGTGCCTGGGGACTAGCGGTATATGAGCAGTTCTTC. Its protein is CAWGLAVYEQFF.

For this clone: A read error may account for a junction end that differs from germline. V and J are TRBV7-9 and TRBJ1-6; D may be TRBD1 (5 bases). This CDR3 comprises 15 residues. Per the germline V gene, CDR1 is SEHNR and CDR2 is FQNEAQ (reference sequence). CDR3: CASSLAPGGNSPLHF. The CDR3 nucleotides read TGTGCCAGCAGCCTAGCCCCGGGGGGTAATTCACCCCTCCACTTT.

The chain combines TRBV7-2 with TRBJ2-5; TRBD2 matches 14 bases. The CDR3 has 16 amino acids. Germline loops: CDR1 SGHTA, CDR2 FQGNSA. J was trimmed by 2 bases and V by 5 bases; bases with no gene match: 4. CDR3 amino acids: CASSTGLAGAQETQYF. The CDR3 coding sequence is TGTGCCAGCAGCACGGGACTAGCGGGGGCTCAAGAGACCCAGTACTTC.

V is TRBV7-2 and J is TRBJ2-7; 7 bases line up with TRBD1. V was pared by 5 bases and J by 6 bases, with 7 bases of the junction left unmatched. The CDR3 runs 13 residues. Per germline, CDR1 SGHTA and CDR2 FQGNSA. The CDR3 protein is CASSHDRALEQYF. The CDR3 DNA reads TGTGCCAGCAGCCACGACAGGGCCCTCGAGCAGTACTTC.

The gene calls are TRBV28 and TRBJ1-2; 7 nucleotides line up with TRBD1. This CDR3 spans 17 amino acids. V was pared by 4 bases and J by 4 bases, with 15 bases of the junction left unmatched. Germline-derived CDR1 and CDR2 are MDHEN and SYDVKM. The CDR3, as DNA: TGTGCCAGCAGTTCCTACCCCGAGGGGGCGAAGGGCTATGGCTACACCTTC. It is translated as CASSSYPEGAKGYGYTF.

This clone was seen once. The chain has TRBV6-2 or TRBV6-3 and TRBJ1-6, with TRBD1 matching 8 bases. The CDR3 length is 15 residues. Trimming removed 3 bases from V and 7 bases from J; junction bases left unmatched: 5. Germline V CDR1 and CDR2: MNHEY, SVGEGT. In DNA, the CDR3 is TGTGCCAGCAGTTATACCACAGGGGGGAATTCACCCCTCCACTTT. This encodes CASSYTTGGNSPLHF.

This sequence joins TRBV12-3 or TRBV12-4 and TRBJ1-1, with D perhaps matching TRBD1 (5 bases). Trimming left V 1 base short and J 8 bases short, with 11 bases between. The length of the CDR3 is 13 residues. Here the CDR3 reads CASSLDGQGEAFF. The CDR3 DNA follows: TGTGCCAGCAGTTTAGATGGGCAGGGAGAAGCTTTCTTT.